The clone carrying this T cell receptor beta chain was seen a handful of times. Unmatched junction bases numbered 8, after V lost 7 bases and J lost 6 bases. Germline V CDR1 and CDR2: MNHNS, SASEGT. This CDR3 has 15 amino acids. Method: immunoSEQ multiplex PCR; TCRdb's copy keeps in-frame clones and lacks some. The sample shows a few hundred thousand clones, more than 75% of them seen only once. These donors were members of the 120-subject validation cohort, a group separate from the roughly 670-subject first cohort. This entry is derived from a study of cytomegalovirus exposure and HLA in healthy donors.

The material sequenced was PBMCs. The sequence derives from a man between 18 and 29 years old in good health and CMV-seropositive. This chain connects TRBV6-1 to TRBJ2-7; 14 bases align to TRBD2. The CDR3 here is CASKGLAGVVSEQYF. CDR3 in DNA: TGTGCCAGCAAGGGACTAGCGGGAGTCGTCTCCGAGCAGTACTTC.